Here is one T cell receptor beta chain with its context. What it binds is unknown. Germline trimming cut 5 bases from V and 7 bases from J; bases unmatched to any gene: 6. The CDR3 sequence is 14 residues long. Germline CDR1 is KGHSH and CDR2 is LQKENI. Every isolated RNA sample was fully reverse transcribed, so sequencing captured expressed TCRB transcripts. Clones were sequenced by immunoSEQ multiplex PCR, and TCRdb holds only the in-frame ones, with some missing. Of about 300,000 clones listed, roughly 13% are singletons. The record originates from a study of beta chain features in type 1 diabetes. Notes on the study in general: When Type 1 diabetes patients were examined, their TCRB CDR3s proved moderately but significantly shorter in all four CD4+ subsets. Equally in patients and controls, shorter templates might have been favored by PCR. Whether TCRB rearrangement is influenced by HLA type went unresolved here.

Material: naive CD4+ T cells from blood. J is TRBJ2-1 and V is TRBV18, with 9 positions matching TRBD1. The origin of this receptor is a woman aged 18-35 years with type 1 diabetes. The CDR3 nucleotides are TGTGCCAGCTCAACGGACAGGGGTGGGAATGAGCAGTTCTTC. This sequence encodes CASSTDRGGNEQFF.